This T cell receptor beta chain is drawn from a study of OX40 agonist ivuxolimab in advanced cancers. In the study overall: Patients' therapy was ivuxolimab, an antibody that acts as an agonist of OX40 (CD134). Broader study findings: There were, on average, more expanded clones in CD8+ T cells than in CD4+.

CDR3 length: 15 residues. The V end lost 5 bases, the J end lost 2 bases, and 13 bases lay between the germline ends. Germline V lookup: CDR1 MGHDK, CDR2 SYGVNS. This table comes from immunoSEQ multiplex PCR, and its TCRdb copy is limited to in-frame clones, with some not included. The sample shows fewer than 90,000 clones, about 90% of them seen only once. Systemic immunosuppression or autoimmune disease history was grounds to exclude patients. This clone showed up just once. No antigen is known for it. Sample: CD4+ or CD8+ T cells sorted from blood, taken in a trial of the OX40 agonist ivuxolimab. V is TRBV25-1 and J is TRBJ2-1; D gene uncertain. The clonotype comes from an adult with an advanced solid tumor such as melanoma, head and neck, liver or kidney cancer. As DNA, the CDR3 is TGTGCCAGCAGTCAGACCTCTCTGGCCTACAATGAGCAGTTCTTC. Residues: CASSQTSLAYNEQFF.